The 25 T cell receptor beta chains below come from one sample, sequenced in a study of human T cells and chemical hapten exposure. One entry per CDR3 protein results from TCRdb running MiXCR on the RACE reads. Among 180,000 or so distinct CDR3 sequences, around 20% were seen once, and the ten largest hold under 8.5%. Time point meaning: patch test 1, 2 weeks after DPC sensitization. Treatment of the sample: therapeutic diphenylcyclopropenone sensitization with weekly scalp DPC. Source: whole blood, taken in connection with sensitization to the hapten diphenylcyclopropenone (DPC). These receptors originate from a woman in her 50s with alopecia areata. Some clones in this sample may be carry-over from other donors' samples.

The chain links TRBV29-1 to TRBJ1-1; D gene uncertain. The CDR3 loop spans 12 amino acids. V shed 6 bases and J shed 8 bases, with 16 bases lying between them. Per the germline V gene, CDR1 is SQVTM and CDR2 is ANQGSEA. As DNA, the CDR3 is TGCAGCGTAGTGACTCTTGGTTGGGAAGCTTTCTTT. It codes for CSVVTLGWEAFF.

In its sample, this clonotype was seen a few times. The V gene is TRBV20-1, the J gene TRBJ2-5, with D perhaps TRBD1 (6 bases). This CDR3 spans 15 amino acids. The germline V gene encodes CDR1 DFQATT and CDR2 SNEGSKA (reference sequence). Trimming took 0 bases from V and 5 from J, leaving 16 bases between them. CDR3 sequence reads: CSARDRTGSQETQYF. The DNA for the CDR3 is TGCAGTGCTAGAGATCGAACAGGGAGCCAGGAGACCCAGTACTTC.

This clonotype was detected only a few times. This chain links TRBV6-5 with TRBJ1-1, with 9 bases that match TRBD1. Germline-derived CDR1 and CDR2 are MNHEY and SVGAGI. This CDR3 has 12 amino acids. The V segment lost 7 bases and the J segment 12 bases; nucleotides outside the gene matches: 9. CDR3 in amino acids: CASNPGQGRTFF. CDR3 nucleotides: TGTGCCAGCAATCCGGGACAGGGTAGAACTTTCTTT.

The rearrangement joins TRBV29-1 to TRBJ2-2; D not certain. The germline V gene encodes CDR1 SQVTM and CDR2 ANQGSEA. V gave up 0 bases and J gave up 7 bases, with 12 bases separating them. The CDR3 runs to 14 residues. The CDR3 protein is CSVEDGFFGGELFF. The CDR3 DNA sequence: TGCAGCGTTGAAGATGGATTCTTCGGCGGGGAGCTGTTTTTT.

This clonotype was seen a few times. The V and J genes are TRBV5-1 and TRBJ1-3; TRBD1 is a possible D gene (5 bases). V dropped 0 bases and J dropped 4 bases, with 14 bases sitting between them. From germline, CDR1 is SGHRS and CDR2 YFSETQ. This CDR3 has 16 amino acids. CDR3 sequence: CASSLEVQGPGNTIYF. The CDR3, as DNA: TGCGCCAGCAGCTTGGAGGTCCAGGGCCCGGGAAACACCATATATTTT.

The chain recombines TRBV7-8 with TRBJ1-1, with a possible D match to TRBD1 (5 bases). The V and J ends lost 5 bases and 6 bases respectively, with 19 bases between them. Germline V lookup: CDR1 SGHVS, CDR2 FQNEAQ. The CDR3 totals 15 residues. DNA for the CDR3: TGTGCCAGCAGCCCCCAGGTCGGGGGTAATCCTGAAGCTTTCTTT. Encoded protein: CASSPQVGGNPEAFF.

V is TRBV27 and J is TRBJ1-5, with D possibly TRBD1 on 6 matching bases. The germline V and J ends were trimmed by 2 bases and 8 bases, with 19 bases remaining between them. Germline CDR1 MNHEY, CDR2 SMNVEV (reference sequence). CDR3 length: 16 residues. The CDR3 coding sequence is TGTGCCAGCAGTTTACGGGGGGCGAGGTCAAGTGAGCCCCAGCATTTT. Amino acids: CASSLRGARSSEPQHF.

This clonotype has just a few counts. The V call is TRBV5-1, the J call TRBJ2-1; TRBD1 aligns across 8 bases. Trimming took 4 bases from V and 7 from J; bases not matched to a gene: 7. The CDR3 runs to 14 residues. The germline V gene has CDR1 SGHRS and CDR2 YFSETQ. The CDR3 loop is CASSTGQGWNEQFF. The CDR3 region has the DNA TGCGCCAGCAGCACCGGACAGGGTTGGAATGAGCAGTTCTTC.

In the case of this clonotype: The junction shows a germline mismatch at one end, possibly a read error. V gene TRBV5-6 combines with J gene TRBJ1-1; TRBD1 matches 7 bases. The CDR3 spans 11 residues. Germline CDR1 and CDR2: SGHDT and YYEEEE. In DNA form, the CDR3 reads TGTGCCAGCAGTCGGGCAGGGGGTCGTATCTTT. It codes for CASSRAGGRIF.

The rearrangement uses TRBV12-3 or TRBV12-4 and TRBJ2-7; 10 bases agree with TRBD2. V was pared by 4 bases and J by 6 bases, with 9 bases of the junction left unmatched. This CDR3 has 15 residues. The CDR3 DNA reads TGTGCCAGCAGTTCCCTAGCGGGAGAAGGGCTCGAGCAGTACTTC. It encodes CASSSLAGEGLEQYF.

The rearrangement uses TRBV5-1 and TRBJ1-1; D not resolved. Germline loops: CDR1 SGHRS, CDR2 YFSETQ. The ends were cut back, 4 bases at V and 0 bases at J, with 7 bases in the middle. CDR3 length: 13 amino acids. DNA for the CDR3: TGCGCCAGCAGCGTCCACTTGAACACTGAAGCTTTCTTT. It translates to CASSVHLNTEAFF.

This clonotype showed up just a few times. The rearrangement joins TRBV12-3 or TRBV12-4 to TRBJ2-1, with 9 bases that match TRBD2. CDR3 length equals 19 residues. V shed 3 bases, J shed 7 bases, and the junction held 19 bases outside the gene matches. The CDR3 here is CASSFTGSGRMTLGNEQFF. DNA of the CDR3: TGTGCCAGCAGTTTTACGGGTAGCGGGAGAATGACTCTCGGGAATGAGCAGTTCTTC.

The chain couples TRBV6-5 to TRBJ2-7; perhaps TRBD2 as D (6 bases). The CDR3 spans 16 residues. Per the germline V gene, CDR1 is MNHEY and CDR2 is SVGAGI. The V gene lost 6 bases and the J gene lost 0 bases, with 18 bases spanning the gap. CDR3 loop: CASRQRGRGFSYEQYF. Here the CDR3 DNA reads TGTGCCAGCAGACAACGGGGACGGGGGTTCTCCTACGAGCAGTACTTC.

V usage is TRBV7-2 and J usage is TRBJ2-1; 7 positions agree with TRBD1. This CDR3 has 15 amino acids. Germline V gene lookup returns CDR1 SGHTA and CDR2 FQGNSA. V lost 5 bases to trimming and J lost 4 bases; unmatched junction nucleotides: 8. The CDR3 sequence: CASSRTRQGYNEQFF. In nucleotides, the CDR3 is TGTGCCAGCAGCCGAACTAGACAGGGTTACAATGAGCAGTTCTTC.

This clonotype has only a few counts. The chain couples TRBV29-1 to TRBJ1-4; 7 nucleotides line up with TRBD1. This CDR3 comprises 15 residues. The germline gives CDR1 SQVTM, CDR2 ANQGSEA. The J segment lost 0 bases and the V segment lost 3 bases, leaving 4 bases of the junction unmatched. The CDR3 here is CSVEGTAATNEKLFF. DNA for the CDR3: TGCAGCGTTGAGGGGACAGCTGCAACTAATGAAAAACTGTTTTTT.

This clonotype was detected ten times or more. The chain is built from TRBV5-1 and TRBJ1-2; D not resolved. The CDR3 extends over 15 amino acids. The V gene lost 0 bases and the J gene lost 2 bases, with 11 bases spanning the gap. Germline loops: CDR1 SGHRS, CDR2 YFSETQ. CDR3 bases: TGCGCCAGCAGCTTGGAGCCGACAACCAACTATGGCTACACCTTC. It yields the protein CASSLEPTTNYGYTF.

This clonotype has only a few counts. For the CDR3, the DNA is TGCAGCGTTCCAGATACTCGGACAGGCCGGTACCAAGAGACCCAGTACTTC. This sequence encodes CSVPDTRTGRYQETQYF. J is TRBJ2-5 and V is TRBV29-1; 7 bases align to TRBD1. This CDR3 is 17 amino acids long. CDR1 is SQVTM, CDR2 ANQGSEA, per germline. Losses at the gene ends were 5 bases for V and 0 bases for J; bases not matched to a gene: 15. Variable domain in full (rest from reference TRBV29-1 and TRBJ2-5): SAVISQKPSRDICQRGTSLTIQCQVDSQVTMMFWYRQQPGQSLTLIATANQGSEATYESGFVIDKFPISRPNLTFSTLTVSNMSPEDSSIYLCSVPDTRTGRYQETQYFGPGTRLLVL.

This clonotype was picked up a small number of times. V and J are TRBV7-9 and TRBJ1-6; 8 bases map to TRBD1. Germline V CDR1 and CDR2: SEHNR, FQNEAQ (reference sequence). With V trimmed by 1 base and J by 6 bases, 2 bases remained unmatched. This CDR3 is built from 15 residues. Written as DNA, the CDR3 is TGTGCCAGCAGCTTAGGAGACAGGGGTAATTCACCCCTCCACTTT. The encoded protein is CASSLGDRGNSPLHF.

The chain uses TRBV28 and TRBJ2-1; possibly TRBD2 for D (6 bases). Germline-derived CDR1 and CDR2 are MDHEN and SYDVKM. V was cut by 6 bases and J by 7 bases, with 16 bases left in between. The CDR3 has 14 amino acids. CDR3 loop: CASSPLRGRNEQFF. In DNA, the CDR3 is TGTGCCAGCAGCCCACTGCGGGGCCGGAATGAGCAGTTCTTC.

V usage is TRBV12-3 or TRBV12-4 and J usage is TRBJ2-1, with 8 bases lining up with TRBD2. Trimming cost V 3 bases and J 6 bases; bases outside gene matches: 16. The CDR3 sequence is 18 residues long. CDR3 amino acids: CASSFFKREPRRSNEQFF. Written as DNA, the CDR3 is TGTGCCAGCAGTTTTTTCAAGCGGGAGCCTCGGAGAAGCAATGAGCAGTTCTTC.

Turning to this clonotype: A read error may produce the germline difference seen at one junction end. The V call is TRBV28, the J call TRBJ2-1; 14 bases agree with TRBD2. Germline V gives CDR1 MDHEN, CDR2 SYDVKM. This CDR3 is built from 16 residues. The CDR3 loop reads CASDGEGGLAGVERFF. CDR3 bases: TGTGCCAGCGACGGGGAGGGGGGACTAGCGGGAGTAGAGCGGTTCTTC.

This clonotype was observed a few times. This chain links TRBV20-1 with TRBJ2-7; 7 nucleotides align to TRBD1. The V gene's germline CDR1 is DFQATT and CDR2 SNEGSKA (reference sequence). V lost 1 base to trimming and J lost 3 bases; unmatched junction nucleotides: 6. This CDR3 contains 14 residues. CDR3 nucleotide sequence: TGCAGTGCTAGAGCACCGGGACAGATCTACGAGCAGTACTTC. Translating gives CSARAPGQIYEQYF.

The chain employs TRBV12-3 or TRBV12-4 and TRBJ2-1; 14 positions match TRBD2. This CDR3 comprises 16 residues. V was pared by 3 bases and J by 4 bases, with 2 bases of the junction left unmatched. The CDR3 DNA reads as TGTGCCAGCAGTTTGGGACTAGCGGGAGATTACAATGAGCAGTTCTTC. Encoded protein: CASSLGLAGDYNEQFF.

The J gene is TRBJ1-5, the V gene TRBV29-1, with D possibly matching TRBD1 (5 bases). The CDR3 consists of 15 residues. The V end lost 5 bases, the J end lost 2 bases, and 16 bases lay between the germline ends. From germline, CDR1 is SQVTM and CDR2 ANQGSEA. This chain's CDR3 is CSVRPRGRGNQPQHF. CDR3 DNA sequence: TGCAGCGTTCGTCCCCGGGGCAGGGGCAATCAGCCCCAGCATTTT.

The CDR3 loop reads CASRRGTGGSEAFF. The CDR3 DNA is TGTGCCAGCAGGCGAGGGACAGGGGGCTCTGAAGCTTTCTTT. J is TRBJ1-1 and V is TRBV12-3 or TRBV12-4, with 12 nucleotides matching TRBD1. The V gene end was trimmed by 6 bases and the J gene end by 6 bases; junction bases not matched to a gene: 5. The CDR3 is made up of 14 amino acids.